Following are 29 T cell receptor beta chains from one sample sequenced in a study of shared clonotypes between healthy human individuals. Using immunoSEQ multiplex PCR, the repertoire was profiled, and TCRdb retains in-frame clones only, with some absent. The sample consists of about 490,000 clones, over 70% of them appearing once. Material: PBMCs. The receptors originated from a woman aged 40 to 50 in good health. Some clones in this sample may be carry-over from other donors' samples.

On this clone: A far larger clone is one base from this, pointing to a likely read error. Other DNA sequences in this sample translate to the same CDR3. V is TRBV18 and J is TRBJ2-3, with TRBD2 as a possible D gene (5 bases). Germline CDR1 reads KGHSH; CDR2 reads LQKENI. The CDR3 runs 13 residues. The V gene lost 3 bases and the J gene lost 4 bases, with 8 bases spanning the gap. In nucleotides, the CDR3 is TGTGCCAGCTCACCGGCGAGGGCAGATACGCAGTATTTT. Protein: CASSPARADTQYF.

Note on this clone: This likely stems from a read error, as it lies one base from a far larger clone. Other DNA variants within this sample encode the same CDR3. V and J are TRBV28 and TRBJ2-7, with 10 bases fitting TRBD2. The CDR3 totals 15 residues. CDR1 is MDHEN and CDR2 is SYDVKM in the germline V gene. Written as DNA, the CDR3 is TGCGCCAGCAGTTTAAGTCCTAGCGGGAGCTACGAGCAGTACTTC. It translates to CASSLSPSGSYEQYF. The whole variable domain, filled in from reference TRBV28 and TRBJ2-7, reads DVKVTQSSRYLVKRTGEKVFLECVQDMDHENMFWYRQDPGLGLRLIYFSYDVKMKEKGDIPEGYSVSREKKERFSLILESASTNQTSMYLCASSLSPSGSYEQYFGPGTRLTVT.

Notes on this clone: A far larger clone differs by one base, so this is likely a read error. The gene calls are TRBV30 and TRBJ2-5, with no clear D. V dropped 3 bases and J dropped 1 base, with 9 bases sitting between them. This CDR3 spans 13 amino acids. CDR1 is GTSNPN and CDR2 is SVGIG in the germline V gene (reference sequence). The CDR3 DNA reads as TGTGCCTGGAGGCTGTGGGGCCAAGAGACCCAGTACTTC. Amino acids: CAWRLWGQETQYF.

This rearrangement joins TRBV4-2 to TRBJ2-5; D call uncertain. The CDR3 is 13 amino acids. V lost 1 base and J 5 bases, leaving 8 bases between the germline ends. In germline, CDR1 is LGHNA, CDR2 YNFKEQ. CDR3 coding DNA: TGTGCCAGCAGCCAAGCCCTCGGGGAGACCCAGTACTTC. It is translated as CASSQALGETQYF.

V and J are TRBV2 and TRBJ1-1, with D possibly TRBD1 on 6 matching bases. V lost 4 bases, J lost 5 bases, and 14 bases lay in between. Germline loops: CDR1 SNHLY, CDR2 FYNNEI. The CDR3 runs to 14 residues. The CDR3 DNA reads TGTGCCAGCAGTGGGACAGAAGGCTGGACTGAAGCTTTCTTT. Translation gives CASSGTEGWTEAFF.

The rearrangement links TRBV5-6 to TRBJ1-4; D is perhaps TRBD1 (5 bases). Germline V gene lookup returns CDR1 SGHDT and CDR2 YYEEEE. The CDR3 consists of 15 residues. Trimming left V 0 bases short and J 7 bases short, with 13 bases between. Here the CDR3 DNA reads TGTGCCAGCAGCTTGGTGGGGGAAATCGGTGAAAAACTGTTTTTT. Translation gives CASSLVGEIGEKLFF.

V is TRBV10-3 and J is TRBJ2-3; 10 nucleotides match TRBD2. The CDR3 consists of 13 residues. J gave up 1 base and V 10 bases, and 2 bases lay outside the gene matches. Germline assignment: CDR1 ENHRY and CDR2 SYGVKD. The CDR3 loop reads CATGTSGTDTQYF. CDR3 nucleotide sequence: TGTGCCACCGGGACTAGCGGCACAGATACGCAGTATTTT.

Comments on this clone: A far larger clone is just one base off, so this is likely a read error. The chain employs TRBV7-2 and TRBJ2-1, with D possibly TRBD2 on 6 matching bases. The CDR3 loop spans 13 amino acids. Germline V gene sequence: CDR1 SGHTA, CDR2 FQGNSA. The DNA of the CDR3 is TGTGCCAGCAGCTTAGCCTCGCGGGGCGAGCAGCTCTTC. This codes for CASSLASRGEQLF.

Points on this clone: A far larger clone is off by one base, so a read error is likely. Other DNA sequences within the sample encode an identical CDR3. The rearrangement uses TRBV29-1 and TRBJ2-5; 8 bases match TRBD1. CDR3 length: 16 amino acids. CDR1 SQVTM and CDR2 ANQGSEA come from the germline V gene. With V trimmed by 6 bases and J by 11 bases, 23 bases remained unmatched. The CDR3 loop is CSVTGTGGQRWEEQYF. CDR3 DNA sequence: TGCAGCGTCACAGGGACAGGTGGCCAGAGGTGGGAAGAGCAGTACTTC.

The gene calls are TRBV29-1 and TRBJ2-7; D uncertain. The CDR3 consists of 12 residues. The germline V gene encodes CDR1 SQVTM and CDR2 ANQGSEA. V lost 5 bases and J lost 7, with 15 bases in between. The CDR3 region is CSVSSPPVEQYF. The CDR3 DNA reads TGCAGCGTTTCGAGTCCGCCGGTGGAGCAGTACTTC.

J is TRBJ2-7 and V is TRBV11-2; 10 bases are shared with TRBD1. CDR1 and CDR2 (germline): SGHAT, FQNNGV. V was pared by 5 bases and J by 3 bases, with 7 bases of the junction left unmatched. The CDR3 loop spans 15 amino acids. The CDR3 DNA is TGTGCCAGCAGCCCCATGACAGGGGGCGTCTACGAGCAGTACTTC. It specifies CASSPMTGGVYEQYF.

This rearrangement joins TRBV30 to TRBJ1-4, with D unclear. The germline gives CDR1 GTSNPN, CDR2 SVGIG (reference sequence). Trimming left V 3 bases short and J 5 bases short, with 10 bases between. There are 13 residues in the CDR3. The DNA of the CDR3 is TGTGCCTGGAGAAATTGGGGAAATGAAAAACTGTTTTTT. This codes for CAWRNWGNEKLFF.

Only one count was recorded for this clone. V and J are TRBV18 and TRBJ2-7, with D perhaps matching TRBD1 (6 bases). Trimming removed 1 base from V and 1 base from J, with 17 bases in between. The CDR3 length is 17 residues. Germline V gene data show CDR1 as KGHSH and CDR2 as LQKENI. CDR3 coding DNA: TGTGCCAGCTCACCACTAAAACCGGGCAGGGGATCCTACGAGCAGTACTTC. Its protein is CASSPLKPGRGSYEQYF.

Comments on this clone: With a far larger clone one base away, a read error is the likely cause. The sample holds other DNA sequences that translate to the same CDR3. The chain is built from TRBV6-1 and TRBJ1-1, with D possibly matching TRBD1 (6 bases). CDR1 MNHNS and CDR2 SASEGT come from the germline V gene. CDR3 length equals 18 residues. The CDR3 loop reads CASSEISRVLARDTEAFF. The CDR3 nucleotides are TGTGCCAGCAGTGAAATCTCCAGGGTTTTAGCTCGGGACACTGAGGCTTTCTTT.

The chain links TRBV7-3 to TRBJ1-3; no clear D. CDR1 and CDR2 (germline): SGHTA, FQGTGA. This CDR3 comprises 16 residues. V was trimmed by 2 bases and J by 0 bases, leaving 11 bases between them. The CDR3 loop reads CASSLGVPGSGNTIYF. The CDR3 nucleotides are TGTGCCAGCAGCTTAGGGGTCCCCGGCTCTGGAAACACCATATATTTT. Full variable domain (outside the CDR3, taken from reference TRBV7-3 and TRBJ1-3): GAGVSQTPSNKVTEKGKYVELRCDPISGHTALYWYRQSLGQGPEFLIYFQGTGAADDSGLPNDRFFAVRPEGSVSTLKIQRTERGDSAVYLCASSLGVPGSGNTIYFGEGSWLTVV.

The chain carries TRBV11-3 and TRBJ2-1, with D perhaps given as TRBD1 or TRBD2 (5 bases each). Trimming took 5 bases from V and 0 from J, leaving 14 bases between them. The CDR3 loop spans 16 amino acids. The germline V gene encodes CDR1 SGHNT and CDR2 YENEEA. CDR3 DNA: TGTGCCAGCAGCCCCAGCGGACAAAGCTCCTACAATGAGCAGTTCTTC. It translates to CASSPSGQSSYNEQFF.

V usage is TRBV5-6 and J usage is TRBJ2-3, with D possibly being TRBD2 (6 bases). The CDR3 runs 14 residues. The V and J ends lost 4 bases and 1 base respectively, with 10 bases between them. In germline, CDR1 is SGHDT, CDR2 YYEEEE. CDR3 coding DNA: TGTGCCAGCAGCCCGGGACTTCGCACAGATACGCAGTATTTT. Amino acids: CASSPGLRTDTQYF.

The V call is TRBV4-1, the J call TRBJ2-7; 10 bases agree with TRBD1. This CDR3 has 15 residues. V shed 0 bases, J shed 6 bases, and the junction held 5 bases outside the gene matches. In germline, CDR1 is MGHRA, CDR2 YSYEKL. For the CDR3, the DNA is TGCGCCAGCAGCCAAGAGCCAGGACAGGGGGTCGAGCAGTACTTC. It is translated as CASSQEPGQGVEQYF.

Regarding this clone: It differs at one base from a far larger clone, so likely a read error. The CDR3 loop reads CTSSHRTSGRFGETQYF. For the CDR3, the DNA is TGTACCAGCAGCCATAGGACTAGCGGGAGATTCGGGGAGACCCAGTACTTC. The J gene is TRBJ2-5, the V gene TRBV7-9; 13 nucleotides match TRBD2. The CDR3 has 17 residues. The germline CDR1 and CDR2 sequences are SEHNR and FQNEAQ (reference sequence).

The V call is TRBV21-1, the J call TRBJ2-3; the DNA was not compared with TRBD1, the D call given in the table. TRBV21-1 is a listed pseudogene. The CDR3 consists of 12 residues. CDR3 bases: TGTGCCAGCAGCCCCCCAGTAAATACGCAGTATTTT. Translation gives CASSPPVNTQYF.

This clone was found once. Since a far larger clone is one base different, this is likely a read error. This chain uses TRBV6-6 with TRBJ1-2, with TRBD1 as a possible D gene (5 bases). The CDR3 has 15 amino acids. Trimming cost V 6 bases and J 0 bases, with 14 bases left between them. CDR1 is MNHNY and CDR2 is SVGAGI in the germline V gene (reference sequence). CDR3 residues: CASRRTGASNYGYTF. The DNA of the CDR3 is TGTGCCAGCAGGCGCACCGGGGCTTCTAACTATGGCTACACCTTC.

As DNA, the CDR3 is TGTGCCAGCAGTTTCGGACAGGGGTTGGGCTACACCTTC. Its protein product is CASSFGQGLGYTF. The V call is TRBV27, the J call TRBJ1-2; 9 positions match TRBD1. CDR3 size: 13 residues. The ends lost 3 bases at V and 8 bases at J; junction bases unmatched: 4. The germline V gene has CDR1 MNHEY and CDR2 SMNVEV (reference sequence).

The chain employs TRBV2 and TRBJ2-7, with TRBD1 identical over 7 bases. The germline V gene encodes CDR1 SNHLY and CDR2 FYNNEI. There are 13 residues in the CDR3. Trimming took 8 bases from V and 3 from J; bases not matched to a gene: 7. CDR3 region: CASGQDRHYEQYF. The CDR3 nucleotides are TGTGCCAGCGGACAGGACAGACACTACGAGCAGTACTTC.

The chain links TRBV30 to TRBJ1-1, with D possibly TRBD1 on 5 matching bases. Germline CDR1 reads GTSNPN; CDR2 reads SVGIG (reference sequence). This CDR3 is 13 amino acids long. The ends were cut back, 2 bases at V and 5 bases at J, with 12 bases in the middle. CDR3 residues: CAWSILRGTEAFF. The DNA of the CDR3 is TGTGCCTGGAGTATCCTAAGGGGAACTGAAGCTTTCTTT.

The chain is built from TRBV27 and TRBJ1-5; D may be TRBD1 (5 bases). Trimming took 2 bases from V and 3 from J, leaving 8 bases between them. Germline V gene sequence: CDR1 MNHEY, CDR2 SMNVEV (reference sequence). This CDR3 is built from 14 residues. Here the CDR3 DNA reads TGTGCCAGCAGTTTAACAGGAGTCAATCAGCCCCAGCATTTT. It specifies CASSLTGVNQPQHF.

About this clone itself: Given a far larger clone just one base away, this is likely a sequencing read error. The chain is built from TRBV5-4 and TRBJ2-7, with D perhaps matching TRBD2 (5 bases). V shed 3 bases and J shed 2 bases, with 12 bases lying between them. The germline V gene has CDR1 SGHNT and CDR2 YYREEE (reference sequence). The CDR3 contains 14 residues. The CDR3 DNA follows: TGTGCCAGCAGCTCCGGGATTAGGGCCTACGAGCAGTACTTC. Translating it yields CASSSGIRAYEQYF.

As regards this clone: This sequence is one base from a far larger clone and is likely a read error. The chain couples TRBV7-9 to TRBJ2-3; no firm D call. The germline CDR1 and CDR2 sequences are SEHNR and FQNEAQ (reference sequence). The CDR3 has 15 residues. V dropped 1 base and J dropped 2 bases, with 10 bases sitting between them. The CDR3 sequence is CASSLGVVHTDTQYF. The DNA of the CDR3 is TGTGCCAGCAGCTTAGGGGTAGTGCACACAGATACGCAGTATTTT.

This rearrangement joins TRBV18 to TRBJ1-5, with TRBD1 as a possible D gene (5 bases). Trimming pared 6 bases from V and 5 bases from J, leaving 11 bases between. CDR3 size: 13 residues. Germline V gene data show CDR1 as KGHSH and CDR2 as LQKENI. CDR3 residues: CASSRRGDQPQHF. CDR3 DNA: TGTGCCAGCTCCCGGCGGGGGGATCAGCCCCAGCATTTT.

Of note for this clone: A far more abundant clone sits one base away, making this likely a read error. CDR3 protein: CAISRGYVNEQFF. The CDR3, as DNA: TGTGCCATCAGCCGGGGGTATGTGAATGAGCAGTTCTTC. The chain recombines TRBV11-2 with TRBJ2-1, with D possibly matching TRBD2 (6 bases). This CDR3 contains 13 residues. Germline V gene lookup returns CDR1 SGHAT and CDR2 FQNNGV.